The clone carrying this TCR beta chain showed up many times. The entry originates in a study of spatial heterogeneity in lung cancer. About the study: Available follow-up PBMC samples were sequenced, at a median of around two years post-resection. Combinations of a unique TCR and a UMI were tallied in raw reads, and on average each appeared more than ten times.

Each molecule of TCR cDNA was tagged with one unique molecular identifier. TCRdb used MiXCR to reprocess the 5' RACE reads, holding one entry per CDR3 protein. The sample consists of around 100,000 distinct CDR3 sequences, approximately 10% of them appearing once. Time point denoted: blood at routine non-recurrence follow-up after resection. This specimen was PBMCs, taken at follow-up. The sequence derives from a female donor with early-stage non-small cell lung cancer.

CDR3 DNA sequence: TGTGCCAGCAGTTTCGGGGAGAGTCAGCCCCAGCATTTT. Its protein product is CASSFGESQPQHF. The chain combines TRBV12-3 or TRBV12-4 with TRBJ1-5; D is undetermined. The CDR3 runs to 13 residues. V was clipped by 3 bases and J by 6 bases, with 9 bases between them.